This TCR beta chain was recorded in a study of OX40 agonist ivuxolimab in advanced cancers. Regarding the research as a whole: Ivuxolimab was a fully human IgG2 agonistic monoclonal antibody targeting the costimulatory receptor OX40 (CD134). Intravenous ivuxolimab was administered to patients every 2 weeks at six dose levels: 0.01, 0.1, 0.3, 1.5, 3 and 10 mg/kg. Of the roughly 52 dose-escalation patients, hepatocellular carcinoma was present in approximately 20, melanoma in around 15, renal cell carcinoma in 9 and head and neck cancer in 9. A male proportion of nearly 85% and a mean age of roughly 58 years, ranging from roughly 23 to 80, were recorded for the dose-escalation cohort. Patients were allowed to have had prior anti-PD-1, anti-PD-L1 or anti-CTLA-4 therapy, and approximately 37% of the dose-escalation patients had been treated with checkpoint inhibitors. Partial responses occurred in three dose-escalation patients, of whom one had hepatocellular carcinoma and two had cutaneous melanoma. The purpose of peripheral TCRbeta sequencing was to test whether ivuxolimab changed TCR sequence diversity and led to clonal T-cell expansion. The paper reports the monotherapy dose-escalation portion (N of about 47 patients) of the phase I ivuxolimab trial. Overall results and qualifications from the work: Low levels of normalized T-cell clonal expansion were also seen in some patients who did not respond. In partial responders in the 0.1-3.0 mg/kg groups, normalized peripheral clonal expansion was found to be among the lowest, especially among CD8+ T cells. On average, CD8+ T cells showed more expanded clones than CD4+ T cells after ivuxolimab. Antigen specificity was not determined for the clonally expanded peripheral T cells. Clonal expansion of both CD4+ and CD8+ blood T cells was observed from baseline to week 6 at doses 0.1 to 3.0 mg/kg.

Turning to this clone: This clone's antigen is unknown. One base away there is no much larger clone; base qualities are not given.

Patients with a history of autoimmune disease or receiving systemic immunosuppression were excluded from the trial. In every dose cohort, peripheral blood was drawn for TCR sequencing at baseline, cycle 4 day 1, and cycle 7 day 1. The samples were drawn from a first-in-human, open-label, multicenter phase I dose-escalation trial of ivuxolimab. Adults with locally advanced or metastatic melanoma, renal cell carcinoma, hepatocellular carcinoma or head and neck squamous cell carcinoma were enrolled in the trial. Before TCR sequencing, CD4+ and CD8+ T cells were separately sorted from peripheral blood. Genomic DNA was extracted from sorted cells for sequencing of the TCRbeta CDR3 region. The immunoSEQ Assay was used to sequence the TCRbeta CDR3 regions. TCRdb took over this immuneACCESS table, retaining in-frame rearrangements with V and J assigned. Such tables are incomplete; in checked studies, under half of the missing clones stem from an unresolved V gene, and the remainder is unexplained. Within this sample are 55,000 to 60,000 clones, with approximately 75% of them counted one time only. The leading ten clones occupy over 0.7% of the sample.

This TCR was sampled from an adult with an advanced solid tumor such as melanoma, head and neck, liver or kidney cancer. This specimen was CD4+ or CD8+ T cells sorted from blood, taken in a trial of the OX40 agonist ivuxolimab.

Here the CDR3 is given as CASSPSRAGTEAFF. The nucleotide sequence is given as TGTGCCAGCAGTCCTTCAAGGGCGGGAACTGAAGCTTTCTTT. Recombination linked TRBV6-5 to TRBJ1-1; the D gene remains uncertain. CDR1 is given as MNHEY and CDR2 as SVGAGI, both from the germline V gene. Including cysteine and phenylalanine, the CDR3 has 14 amino acids. Only the CDR3 part of the read is kept: 42 bases, read in frame from the first base. A distance of 15 bases separates the germline ends of V and J, which lose 5 bases and 5 bases respectively.